This T cell receptor (beta chain) is from a study of beta chain features in type 1 diabetes. Reverse transcribing all isolated RNA meant expressed TCRB transcripts were sequenced. Clones were sequenced by immunoSEQ multiplex PCR, and TCRdb holds only the in-frame ones, with some missing. The sample lists 600,000 to 700,000 clones; around 15% were seen once. Trimming cost V 0 bases and J 9 bases, with 12 bases left between them. The CDR3 totals 14 residues. CDR1 is SEHNR, CDR2 FQNEAQ, per germline (reference sequence). Study-level results: Type 1 diabetes patients showed a moderate but significant shortening of TCRB CDR3s in all four CD4+ subsets.

As regards this clone: What it binds is unknown.

This sequence originates from a man between 18 and 29 years old with type 1 diabetes. The V call is TRBV7-9, the J call TRBJ2-1, with D possibly being TRBD2 (6 bases). Sequencing was performed on naive CD4+ T cells from blood. CDR3 DNA: TGTGCCAGCAGCTTAGCGCCGGAGGGTGGTGAGCAGTTCTTC. It translates to CASSLAPEGGEQFF. Full variable domain (outside the CDR3, taken from reference TRBV7-9 and TRBJ2-1): DTGVSQNPRHKITKRGQNVTFRCDPISEHNRLYWYRQTLGQGPEFLTYFQNEAQLEKSRLLSDRFSAERPKGSFSTLEIQRTEQGDSAMYLCASSLAPEGGEQFFGPGTRLTVL.